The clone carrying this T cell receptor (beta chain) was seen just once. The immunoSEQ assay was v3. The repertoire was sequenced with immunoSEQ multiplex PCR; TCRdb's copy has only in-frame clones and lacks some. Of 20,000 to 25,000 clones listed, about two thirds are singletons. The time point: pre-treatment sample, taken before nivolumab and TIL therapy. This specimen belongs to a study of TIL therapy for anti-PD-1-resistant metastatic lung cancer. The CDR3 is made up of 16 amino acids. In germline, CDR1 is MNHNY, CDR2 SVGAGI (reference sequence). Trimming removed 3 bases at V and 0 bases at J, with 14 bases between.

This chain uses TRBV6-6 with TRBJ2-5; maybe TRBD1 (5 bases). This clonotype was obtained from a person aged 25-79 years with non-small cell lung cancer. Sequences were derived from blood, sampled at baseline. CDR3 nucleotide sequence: TGTGCCAGCAGTTATGGTATCGGACACCACCAAGAGACCCAGTACTTC. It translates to CASSYGIGHHQETQYF.